The TCR beta chain described here comes from a study of shared clonotypes between healthy human individuals. The CDR3 spans 14 residues. V shed 4 bases and J shed 5 bases, with 16 bases lying between them. Germline assignment: CDR1 SGHNT and CDR2 YYREEE (reference sequence). Naive CD8 isolation took CD45RO-negative cells positively selected for CCR7 and excluded terminally differentiated effector memory CD45RA+ cells. TCRdb's copy holds only in-frame clones and misses some; the assay was immunoSEQ multiplex PCR. Seen here are more than 2 million clones, around 96% observed once, and the top ten hold about 1.1%.

The rearrangement uses TRBV5-4 and TRBJ2-7; D possibly corresponds to TRBD2 (6 bases). The clonotype originates from a man aged 18 to 30 in good health. Sequencing input: naive CD8+ T cells sorted from blood. The CDR3 nucleotides read TGTGCCAGCAGCCCTGCCTGGGGGGACCACGAGCAGTACTTC. Translation gives CASSPAWGDHEQYF.